The following is a TCR beta chain sequence with its context. The data are from a study of blood T cell repertoires in COVID-19. Study context: Samples representing acute and convalescent COVID-19 were sourced from the United States, Italy and Spain. PBMCs, B-cell-depleted T cells, or T cells provided the cDNA or gDNA that made up the material.

Trimming at V came to 6 bases and at J to 9 bases, leaving 8 bases not matched to a gene. The CDR3 extends over 13 amino acids. Per the germline V gene, CDR1 is MNHEY and CDR2 is SMNVEV (reference sequence). Original handling: Scientists estimated how many nucleated cells there were by amplifying reference gene primers. Generated by immunoSEQ multiplex PCR, the TCRdb table keeps only in-frame clones and is missing some. Clonal size and the V and J genes are those of that table, whereas D and trimming came from the DNA. The repertoire holds over 120,000 clones, about nine tenths seen once, with approximately 0.98% in the top ten.

This clonotype was obtained from a woman in her forties or fifties with acute or convalescent COVID-19. The chain couples TRBV27 to TRBJ2-1; 7 positions match TRBD2. The sequenced material came from peripheral blood. The CDR3 bases are TGTGCCAGCAGGGGGGACTACCTAATTGAGCAGTTCTTC. Translating it yields CASRGDYLIEQFF.